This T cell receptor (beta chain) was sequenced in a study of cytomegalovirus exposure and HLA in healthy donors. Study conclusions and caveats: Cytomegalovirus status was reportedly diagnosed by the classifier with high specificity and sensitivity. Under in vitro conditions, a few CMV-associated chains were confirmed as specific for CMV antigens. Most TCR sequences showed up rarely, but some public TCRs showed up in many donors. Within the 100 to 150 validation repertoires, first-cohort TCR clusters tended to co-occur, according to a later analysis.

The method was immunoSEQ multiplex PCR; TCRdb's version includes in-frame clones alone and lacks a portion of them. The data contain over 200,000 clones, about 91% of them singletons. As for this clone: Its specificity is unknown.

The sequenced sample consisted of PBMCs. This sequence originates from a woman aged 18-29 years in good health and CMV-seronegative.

The chain's CDR3 is CASSKLAGGSYEQYF. CDR3 bases: TGTGCCAGCAGCAAATTAGCGGGAGGTTCCTACGAGCAGTACTTC. The V gene is TRBV2, the J gene TRBJ2-7; TRBD2 matches at 10 bases. V lost 6 bases to trimming and J lost 1 base; unmatched junction nucleotides: 6. The CDR3 length is 15 residues. Germline V gene sequence: CDR1 SNHLY, CDR2 FYNNEI.